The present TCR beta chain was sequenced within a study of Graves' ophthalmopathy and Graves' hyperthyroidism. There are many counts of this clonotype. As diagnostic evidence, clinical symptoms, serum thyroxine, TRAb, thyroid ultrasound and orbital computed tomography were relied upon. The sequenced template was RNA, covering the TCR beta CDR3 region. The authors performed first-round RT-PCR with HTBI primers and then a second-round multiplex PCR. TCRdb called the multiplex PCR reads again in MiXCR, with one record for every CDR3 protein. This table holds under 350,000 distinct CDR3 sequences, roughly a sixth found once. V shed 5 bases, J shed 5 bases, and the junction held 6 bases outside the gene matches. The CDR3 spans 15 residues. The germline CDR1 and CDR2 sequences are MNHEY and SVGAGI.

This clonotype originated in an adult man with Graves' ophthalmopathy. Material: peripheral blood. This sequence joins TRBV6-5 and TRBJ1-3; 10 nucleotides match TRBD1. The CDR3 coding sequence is TGTGCCAGCAGTCCTATGACAGGGGGCAGAAACACCATATATTTT. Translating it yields CASSPMTGGRNTIYF.